A selection of T cell receptor beta chains follows, all from one sample in a study of PD-1 blockade in classical Hodgkin lymphoma. Sequencing used immunoSEQ multiplex PCR; TCRdb keeps in-frame clones, though not all of them. The sample includes 25,000 to 30,000 clones, over 65% of them seen just once. Material: CD4+ T cells from blood, obtained at baseline. These receptor sequences come from a human donor with classical Hodgkin lymphoma. The CDR3 runs from the conserved cysteine through the conserved F or W. D genes are given only for firm matches. Size values are once, few and many counts, or a class for expanded clones, and some rows have none.

>TRBV28|NA|TRBJ1-3|NA
CASSLLTEPGNTIYF
TGTGCCAGCAGTTTACTGACTGAACCTGGAAACACCATATATTTT
>TRBV27|NA|TRBJ1-6|NA
CASSPTPGFNNSPLHF
TGTGCCAGCAGTCCAACTCCAGGTTTTAATAATTCACCCCTCCACTTT
>TRBV7-2|medium-sized|TRBJ1-3|TRBD1
CASRTGLSGNTIYF
TGTGCCAGCAGGACAGGGCTATCTGGAAACACCATATATTTT
>TRBV6-1|once|TRBJ2-7|NA
CASSRGDSYEQYF
TGTGCCAGCAGTAGGGGGGACAGCTACGAGCAGTACTTC
>TRBV19|NA|TRBJ2-1|TRBD2
CASSIDLGGGGSYNEQFF
TGTGCCAGTAGTATCGACCTAGGCGGGGGGGGGTCGTACAATGAGCAGTTCTTC
>TRBV23-1|NA|TRBJ1-1|NA
CASSQFGMGSENTEAFF
TGCGCCAGCAGTCAATTCGGAATGGGTTCGGAGAACACTGAAGCTTTCTTT
>TRBV5-1|few|TRBJ1-3|NA
CASSLEAGSGNTIYF
TGCGCCAGCAGCTTGGAAGCGGGCTCTGGAAACACCATATATTTT
>TRBV9|NA|TRBJ1-4|NA
CASSVRSTSGSTNEKLFF
TGTGCCAGCAGCGTACGATCGACAAGCGGATCAACTAATGAAAAACTGTTTTTT
>TRBV7-2|NA|TRBJ1-1|TRBD1
CASSRFPGGQNTEAFF
TGTGCCAGCAGCCGTTTTCCAGGGGGTCAGAACACTGAAGCTTTCTTT
>TRBV6-4|NA|TRBJ1-6|NA
CASSDSGAINSPLHF
TGTGCCAGCAGTGACTCCGGGGCCATAAATTCACCCCTCCACTTT
>TRBV4-3|NA|TRBJ1-5|NA
CASSQEWGAHQPQHF
TGCGCCAGCAGCCAAGAATGGGGCGCACATCAGCCCCAGCATTTT